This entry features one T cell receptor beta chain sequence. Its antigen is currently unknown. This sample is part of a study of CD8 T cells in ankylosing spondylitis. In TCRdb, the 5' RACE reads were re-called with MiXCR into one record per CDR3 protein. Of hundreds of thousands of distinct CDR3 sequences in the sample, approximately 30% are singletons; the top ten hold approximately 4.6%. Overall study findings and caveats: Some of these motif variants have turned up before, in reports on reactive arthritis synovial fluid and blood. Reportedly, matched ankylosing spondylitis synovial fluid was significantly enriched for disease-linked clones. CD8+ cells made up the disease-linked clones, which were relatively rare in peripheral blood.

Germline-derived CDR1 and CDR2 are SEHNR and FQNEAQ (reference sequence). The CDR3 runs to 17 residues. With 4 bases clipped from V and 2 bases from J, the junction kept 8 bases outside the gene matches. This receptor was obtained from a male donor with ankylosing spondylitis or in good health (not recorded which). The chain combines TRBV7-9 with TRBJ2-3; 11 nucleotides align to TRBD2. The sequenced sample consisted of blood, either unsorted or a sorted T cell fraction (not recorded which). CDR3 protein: CASSSAIAGGNTDTQYF. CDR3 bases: TGTGCCAGCAGCTCCGCTATAGCGGGGGGGAACACAGATACGCAGTATTTT.